Listed below are T cell receptor beta chains from one sample, sequenced in a study of blood T cell repertoires in COVID-19. Using immunoSEQ multiplex PCR, the repertoire was profiled, and TCRdb retains in-frame clones only, with some absent. Altogether under 350,000 clones are present, around nine tenths being singletons, with the ten largest covering approximately 2.4%. The source material was PBMCs or T cells enriched from blood (not recorded which). These receptors all stem from a woman younger than 30 who had recovered from COVID-19. Each CDR3 is given with its conserved first and last residue. Clone size is stated in some rows and not others, as once, few, many or a class when expanded.

NA,TRBV7-2,TRBJ2-3,CASSTYTDTQYF
NA,TRBV7-6,TRBJ2-7,CASSRDGGFPPQYF
NA,TRBV5-6,TRBJ1-1,CASSEGSTEAFF
NA,TRBV13,TRBJ2-7,CASSLGGGQSSYEQYF
NA,TRBV5-1,TRBJ2-1,CASSFGADPSYNEQFF
NA,TRBV27,TRBJ2-1,CASSVDSYNEQFF
few,TRBV28,TRBJ1-2,CASSLLIMRGAGQRPNYGYTF
NA,TRBV4-1,TRBJ2-1,CASSHLAGENEQFF
NA,TRBV7-9,TRBJ2-3,CAGGGMNTQYF
NA,TRBV10-3,TRBJ2-6,CAISESRDSGANVLTF
NA,TRBV4-1,TRBJ2-7,CASSQVVKRDRDYEQYF
NA,TRBV7-3,TRBJ2-1,CASSLGTYNEQFF
NA,TRBV5-1,TRBJ2-1,CASSFGYRDGEQFF
NA,TRBV7-9,TRBJ2-1,CASSLASGREQFF
NA,TRBV5-4,TRBJ2-1,CASSLPLAGDGLHEQFF
once,TRBV2,TRBJ1-1,CASRGSPTEAFF
NA,TRBV24-1,TRBJ2-5,CATSDLRGIQETQYF
NA,TRBV28,TRBJ2-1,CASSKREGYNEQFF
NA,TRBV27,TRBJ1-2,CASSLSIGGNGYTF
few,TRBV10-2,TRBJ1-3,CASGERGQFSGNTIYF
NA,TRBV29-1,TRBJ1-2,CSVPTGSYGYTF
NA,TRBV18,TRBJ2-1,CASSGQGVRDEQFF
NA,TRBV6-1,TRBJ2-1,CASSERWDRGGGEQFF
NA,TRBV28,TRBJ1-1,CAVIWANTEAFF
NA,TRBV11-3,TRBJ2-1,CASSRGAGSSYNEQFF
NA,TRBV27,TRBJ2-3,CASSPVEGLTDTQYF
NA,TRBV18,TRBJ2-7,CASSPAPGHYEQYF
NA,TRBV24-1,TRBJ2-1,CATSDLGLAGYNEQFF
NA,TRBV7-8,TRBJ2-1,CASSSSGTPSVLEQFF
few,TRBV2,TRBJ2-7,CASSVQGSAYEQYF
once,TRBV7-9,TRBJ1-3,CASSSDRFSGNTIYF
NA,TRBV7-9,TRBJ2-4,CASSIDTNIQYF
NA,TRBV6-4,TRBJ1-2,CASREYGYTF
NA,TRBV29-1,TRBJ1-4,CSVEDLGTGGREKLFF
NA,TRBV20-1,TRBJ1-2,CSARGNRESVF
NA,TRBV5-1,TRBJ2-5,CASSSAGTDQETQYF
NA,TRBV18,TRBJ2-1,CASSPLRAVDEQFF
NA,TRBV7-9,TRBJ1-5,CASSRGDRGQPQHF
NA,TRBV27,TRBJ1-2,CASSFGPGAGYTF
few,TRBV4-1,TRBJ2-7,CASSLLLAASSYEQYF
NA,TRBV5-1,TRBJ1-6,CASRRTGGDNSPLHF
NA,TRBV11-2,TRBJ2-3,CASSFSEGRDTQYF
NA,TRBV3-1/TRBV3-2,TRBJ1-6,CASSQDPGSPLHF
NA,TRBV18,TRBJ2-7,CASSPASGFDEQYF
NA,TRBV19,TRBJ1-5,CASNREPRQPQHF
NA,TRBV19,TRBJ1-1,CASSTPQGRMNTEAFF